The text below deals with one TCR beta chain. Its antigen is still unknown. The sample comes from a study of cytomegalovirus exposure and HLA in healthy donors. CDR3 length equals 14 residues. V was pared by 4 bases and J by 2 bases, with 4 bases of the junction left unmatched. Germline assignment: CDR1 SGHRS and CDR2 YFSETQ. Findings and limits, study-wide: Reported findings show TCR beta sequences accurately forecast HLA-A and HLA-B alleles in most subjects.

The PCR contained 60 Vbeta and 13 Jbeta primers. The data were produced by immunoSEQ multiplex PCR, yet TCRdb's version contains in-frame clones alone and is incomplete. The sample shows some 98,000 clones, roughly three quarters of them seen only once. Material for sequencing was PBMCs. The sequence came from a female donor in good health and CMV-seronegative. The V and J genes are TRBV5-1 and TRBJ2-7; 9 bases map to TRBD1. The CDR3 nucleotides read TGCGCCAGCAGCGATTGGACAGGGGCCTACGAGCAGTACTTC. As protein: CASSDWTGAYEQYF. Filled out from reference TRBV5-1 and TRBJ2-7, the complete variable domain reads KAGVTQTPRYLIKTRGQQVTLSCSPISGHRSVSWYQQTPGQGLQFLFEYFSETQRNKGNFPGRFSGRQFSNSRSEMNVSTLELGDSALYLCASSDWTGAYEQYFGPGTRLTVT.